At least ten counts were recorded for the clone carrying this TCR beta chain. TCRdb reanalysed the 5' RACE reads using MiXCR and keeps one entry per CDR3 protein. The sample has 30,000 to 40,000 distinct CDR3 sequences, 6.6% seen once. The data are from a study of T cells after yellow fever vaccination. About the study: Low-cell-number fractions were prepared with SMART-Seq v4 Ultra Low Input.

Germline lookup yields CDR1 SQVTM and CDR2 ANQGSEA. This CDR3 comprises 14 residues. Trimming removed 4 bases from V and 5 bases from J, with 15 bases in between. Study outcomes and limitations: Primary-vaccination clones mostly resurfaced post-booster (more than 95% CD4, under 90% CD8). A faster peak, day 5 versus 15, was reached by the weaker secondary response.

This material consisted of PBMCs, either bulk or a sorted T-cell subset (CD4+, CD8+, memory, or dextramer-sorted; not recorded which), taken on the day of the first yellow fever vaccination. The chain links TRBV29-1 to TRBJ1-5, with D uncertain. The sequence came from a man aged 18 to 29 who received the YFV17D yellow fever vaccine. CDR3 amino acids: CSVGGPGPDQPQHF. In DNA, the CDR3 is TGCAGCGTTGGTGGCCCGGGCCCCGATCAGCCCCAGCATTTT.